This T cell receptor (beta chain) stems from a study of T cells in Graves' hyperthyroidism and ophthalmopathy (dated by TCRdb to the late 2010s). As for the study more broadly: Peripheral blood samples were taken at initial diagnosis, before any treatment was given. TCR V-J signatures able to tell the groups apart were searched for in a discovery cohort of approximately 95 patients, of whom about 40 had Graves' ophthalmopathy and around 57 had stable Graves' hyperthyroidism. Prospective prediction of ophthalmopathy was tested in an independent validation cohort consisting of some 19 hyperthyroidism patients and some 17 patients who later progressed to ophthalmopathy. The 100 discovery patients were randomly split 7:3 into training and test sets. The study also compared thyroid tissue and blood T-cell repertoires from a handful of Graves' hyperthyroidism patients. After sampling, hyperthyroidism patients received methimazole starting at 30 mg daily, and ophthalmopathy patients received high-dose intravenous methylprednisolone. According to the paper, TCR Vbeta CDR3 sequencing was carried out on 135 peripheral blood samples, which came from approximately 43 ophthalmopathy, under 80 hyperthyroidism and roughly 17 progressor patients.

Points the paper makes about the study in general: No statistical method was used to fix the sample size in advance, and group allocation was not hidden from the investigators. In validation, the model predicted progression to ophthalmopathy a median of approximately 6.3 months before onset, with 70% to 71% sensitivity and roughly 77% specificity. In cross-validation, a model built on a 13 V-J signature told ophthalmopathy apart from stable hyperthyroidism with approximately 90% sensitivity and roughly 82% specificity, and in testing the same model reached 80%/75%. Most expanded thyroid clonotypes (frequency above 0.001) were also found in blood, which suggests that blood repertoires may mirror thyroid immune responses.

In the ophthalmopathy patients, disease was moderately to severely active, with a Clinical Activity Score of 3 or more, a NOSPECS grade of 4 or more, and a duration of less than 3 months. The study excluded patients with uncontrolled infections, other autoimmune diseases, pregnancy or lactation. Diagnoses were based on clinical symptoms, serum thyroxine and TRAb, thyroid ultrasound and orbital computed tomography. Ficoll-Paque density gradient centrifugation was used to isolate PBMCs from 10 ml of fresh peripheral blood. Total RNA was extracted with Trizol reagent, and quality was checked on an Agilent 2100 Bioanalyzer. This clonotype was found many times. What antigen it recognizes has not been identified. No much larger clonotype is one base removed from it; base qualities were not supplied. Cut back by 1 base and 2 bases, the V and J ends lie 12 bases apart. CDR1 SGHAT and CDR2 FQNNGV were looked up in the germline V gene. The CDR3 covers 15 residues, taking in both the cysteine and the phenylalanine. Of all the DNA, just the CDR3 is kept, 45 bases in frame from base 1.

The TCR beta CDR3 regions were amplified from the RNA transcripts. The first round of RT-PCR for the TCR CDR3 was performed with the HTBI primer set and the Qiagen OneStep RT-PCR kit. The libraries were constructed in a second round of multiplex PCR and then size-selected and purified. Libraries were sequenced paired-end with 100 bp reads on an Illumina HiSeq2000. Processing in the source paper ran as follows. SOAPnuke was used to process the raw data, removing reads that contained adapters or uncalled bases, had a mean Phred below 15, or lacked an exact match to the constant primer or identifier. COPE v1.2.5 was used to merge the high-quality paired reads, and each unique nucleotide sequence was defined as a clonotype. MiTCR v1.1 was used to align clonotypes to the IMGT TRBV, TRBD and TRBJ reference segments. The analysis was restricted to V-J combinations with a frequency above 0.0001, which together covered 98% to 99.2% of the repertoires. The TCS score was defined as the ratio of F50 (clonal expansion) to E x V (chaos), calculated using BLOSUM62-based TCRdist between CDR3 peptides within each V-J. Welch's t-statistics and random forest reduced around 550 V-J features to around 14, which were used in a naive Bayes classifier (R e1071). Thyroid-blood repertoire similarity was quantified with the Morisita-Horn index. The public reads were reanalyzed by TCRdb: fastp trimming at Q25, MiXCR alignment, in-frame beta chains only. Every entry covers one CDR3 protein and lists the most common genes and DNA from its rows. TCRdb, not the authors, supplied the V and J calls. The sample table contains approximately 610,000 distinct CDR3 sequences; only one count was recorded for roughly 15% of them. The ten largest clones add up to approximately 4.3% of the sample.

Here the chain combines TRBV11-2 and TRBJ2-7, and perhaps TRBD2 as D gene, on 6 matching bases. The origin of this receptor is a woman aged 40 to 49 with Graves' ophthalmopathy. Sequencing was carried out using blood. The nucleotide sequence is given as TGTGCCAGCAGCTTAGGGGCAGGGAGGACCTACGAGCAGTACTTC. Its product reads: CASSLGAGRTYEQYF.